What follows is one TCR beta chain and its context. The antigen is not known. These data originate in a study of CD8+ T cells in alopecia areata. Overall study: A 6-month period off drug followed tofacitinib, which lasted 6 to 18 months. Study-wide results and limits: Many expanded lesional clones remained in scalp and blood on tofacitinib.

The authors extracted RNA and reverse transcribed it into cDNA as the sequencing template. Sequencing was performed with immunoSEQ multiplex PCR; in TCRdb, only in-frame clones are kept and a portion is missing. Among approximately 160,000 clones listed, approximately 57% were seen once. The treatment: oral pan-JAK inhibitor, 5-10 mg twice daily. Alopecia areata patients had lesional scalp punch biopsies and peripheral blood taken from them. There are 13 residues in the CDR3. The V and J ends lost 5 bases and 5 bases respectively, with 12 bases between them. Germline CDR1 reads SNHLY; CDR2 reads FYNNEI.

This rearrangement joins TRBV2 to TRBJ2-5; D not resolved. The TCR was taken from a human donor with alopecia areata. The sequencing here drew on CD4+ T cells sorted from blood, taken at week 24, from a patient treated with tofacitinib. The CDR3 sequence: CASSYSVRETQYF. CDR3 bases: TGTGCCAGCAGTTACTCTGTAAGGGAGACCCAGTACTTC.